Shown below are 24 T cell receptor beta chains from a single sample sequenced in a study of shared clonotypes between healthy human individuals. Here immunoSEQ multiplex PCR was the method, and the copy in TCRdb shows in-frame clones only, minus some. The repertoire includes approximately 2.5 million clones, 93% of them detected once, and approximately 0.37% sits in the top ten. Input material: naive CD4+ T cells from PBMCs. Subset specified: CD45RA+ positively selected. The receptors stem from a man aged 18 to 29 in good health. Some clones in this sample may be carry-over from other donors' samples.

The CDR3 DNA reads TGTGCCAGCAGCTTAGGCCGACTAGCGGGCCATGAGCAGTTCTTC. Translation gives CASSLGRLAGHEQFF. The V and J genes are TRBV13 and TRBJ2-1; 10 nucleotides align to TRBD2. Germline V gene sequence: CDR1 PRHDT, CDR2 FYEKMQ (reference sequence). V lost 0 bases, J lost 8 bases, and 4 bases stayed unmatched. The CDR3 covers 15 residues. Together with reference TRBV13 and TRBJ2-1, the CDR3 gives the full variable domain: AAGVIQSPRHLIKEKRETATLKCYPIPRHDTVYWYQQGPGQDPQFLISFYEKMQSDKGSIPDRFSAQQFSDYHSELNMSSLELGDSALYFCASSLGRLAGHEQFFGPGTRLTVL.

This clone was counted once. The J gene is TRBJ1-1, the V gene TRBV5-1; D unresolved. CDR1 and CDR2 from the germline V gene are SGHRS and YFSETQ. This CDR3 is built from 15 residues. Trimming took off 4 bases at V and 1 base at J, with 14 bases between the two ends. The CDR3 bases are TGCGCCAGCAGCCCGGGAGGGCCAAGGAACACTGAAGCTTTCTTT. Residues: CASSPGGPRNTEAFF.

This chain joins TRBV5-4 and TRBJ2-5, with TRBD1 matching 10 bases. The V and J ends lost 4 bases and 3 bases, in that order; junction bases with no gene match: 12. Germline loops: CDR1 SGHNT, CDR2 YYREEE (reference sequence). The CDR3 is made up of 17 amino acids. The CDR3 here is CASSRTPGQGQKETQYF. CDR3 DNA sequence: TGTGCCAGCAGCAGAACCCCGGGACAGGGGCAAAAAGAGACCCAGTACTTC.

The chain is built from TRBV28 and TRBJ1-6; 10 positions agree with TRBD1. This CDR3 spans 15 amino acids. V lost 7 bases to trimming and J lost 6 bases; unmatched junction nucleotides: 6. Germline V gives CDR1 MDHEN, CDR2 SYDVKM. The CDR3 is CASNWRDRGNSPLHF. The CDR3 bases are TGTGCCAGCAACTGGAGGGACAGGGGTAATTCACCCCTCCACTTT.

The rearrangement uses TRBV6-1 and TRBJ1-5, with TRBD1 as a possible D gene (6 bases). The CDR3 covers 15 residues. Germline V gives CDR1 MNHNS, CDR2 SASEGT. Trimming removed 7 bases at V and 0 bases at J, with 13 bases between. CDR3 nucleotide sequence: TGTGCCAGCAAGGGACATGCTTATAGCAATCAGCCCCAGCATTTT. Protein product: CASKGHAYSNQPQHF.

The chain has TRBV28 and TRBJ2-3; 9 bases fit TRBD2. V lost 8 bases and J lost 6; bases outside the gene matches: 6. CDR1 is MDHEN, CDR2 SYDVKM, per germline. CDR3 length: 13 residues. CDR3 nucleotides: TGTGCCAGCGGGCTAGCGGGACCGGATACGCAGTATTTT. Protein sequence: CASGLAGPDTQYF.

This chain joins TRBV7-9 and TRBJ2-7; TRBD2 matches at 7 bases. This CDR3 comprises 14 residues. J lost 4 bases, V lost 2 bases, and 5 bases had no gene match. CDR1 and CDR2 from the germline V gene are SEHNR and FQNEAQ (reference sequence). CDR3 residues: CASSLSPAGYEQYF. The DNA of the CDR3 is TGTGCCAGCAGCTTATCCCCAGCGGGGTACGAGCAGTACTTC.

The gene calls are TRBV10-3 and TRBJ2-2, with D maybe TRBD2 (5 bases). Trimming took 7 bases from V and 2 from J, leaving 11 bases between them. Germline CDR1 reads ENHRY; CDR2 reads SYGVKD. The CDR3 runs 14 residues. This CDR3 reads CAIKAAGNTGELFF. The CDR3 DNA reads as TGTGCCATCAAGGCGGCGGGCAACACCGGGGAGCTGTTTTTT.

J is TRBJ2-5 and V is TRBV19; the D call may be TRBD1 or TRBD2 (5 bases each). CDR3 length: 16 amino acids. Germline CDR1 is LNHDA and CDR2 is SQIVND (reference sequence). V lost 5 bases and J lost 4, with 20 bases in between. DNA for the CDR3: TGTGCCAGTAGTCCCAAATCCGGGGCTAGGGGAGAGACCCAGTACTTC. Translating it yields CASSPKSGARGETQYF.

The CDR3 DNA is TGTGCCAGCAGTTTTCAGGAACTCACTGAAGCTTTCTTT. Translated, it gives CASSFQELTEAFF. The genes are TRBV28 and TRBJ1-1; D ambiguous. Deletions cut 3 bases from V and 4 bases from J, with 9 bases between. The germline V gene encodes CDR1 MDHEN and CDR2 SYDVKM. The CDR3 sequence is 13 residues long.

The gene calls are TRBV30 and TRBJ2-5; no reliable D call. Deletions cut 2 bases from V and 5 bases from J, with 9 bases between. Germline CDR1 is GTSNPN and CDR2 is SVGIG (reference sequence). The CDR3 sequence is 12 residues long. The chain's CDR3 is CAWSLVTETQYF. CDR3 in DNA: TGTGCCTGGAGTCTCGTGACGGAGACCCAGTACTTC.

The gene calls are TRBV28 and TRBJ1-5; D is ambiguous. The CDR3 length is 13 residues. V lost 1 base, J lost 9 bases, and 10 bases lay in between. Germline CDR1 reads MDHEN; CDR2 reads SYDVKM. The CDR3 nucleotides read TGTGCCAGCAGTTTATTGGGGATTCGGCCCCAGCATTTT. As protein: CASSLLGIRPQHF.

This chain links TRBV7-9 with TRBJ2-5; TRBD1 aligns across 9 bases. The germline V gene encodes CDR1 SEHNR and CDR2 FQNEAQ (reference sequence). J gave up 3 bases and V 5 bases, and 7 bases lay outside the gene matches. The CDR3 has 15 residues. CDR3 loop: CASSTHRGQKETQYF. CDR3 bases: TGTGCCAGCAGCACACACAGGGGGCAAAAAGAGACCCAGTACTTC.

The gene calls are TRBV2 and TRBJ1-6; TRBD1 matches 7 bases. Trimming removed 6 bases from V and 9 bases from J; junction bases left unmatched: 11. CDR1 is SNHLY, CDR2 FYNNEI, per germline. This CDR3 is 15 amino acids long. The CDR3 is CASRLQGIESSPLHF. CDR3 in DNA: TGTGCCAGCAGATTACAGGGGATCGAAAGTTCACCCCTCCACTTT.

The chain links TRBV15 to TRBJ2-7; 8 bases align to TRBD1. The junction had 5 bases not matched to a gene; V was cut back by 1 base and J by 3 bases. The CDR3 runs 15 residues. From germline, CDR1 is LNHNV and CDR2 YYDKDF (reference sequence). CDR3 in amino acids: CATSRGQGRIYEQYF. DNA for the CDR3: TGTGCCACCAGCAGAGGACAGGGGAGGATCTACGAGCAGTACTTC. The whole variable domain, remainder taken from reference TRBV15 and TRBJ2-7, is DAMVIQNPRYQVTQFGKPVTLSCSQTLNHNVMYWYQQKSSQAPKLLFHYYDKDFNNEADTPDNFQSRRPNTSFCFLDIRSPGLGDTAMYLCATSRGQGRIYEQYFGPGTRLTVT.

This sequence joins TRBV28 and TRBJ2-3; D gene unclear. Trimming cost V 7 bases and J 5 bases, with 19 bases left between them. This CDR3 spans 15 amino acids. The germline CDR1 and CDR2 sequences are MDHEN and SYDVKM. CDR3 in DNA: TGTGCCAGCACCTCATCCAGTGGGTCGGGAGATACGCAGTATTTT. Translation: CASTSSSGSGDTQYF.

This chain joins TRBV29-1 and TRBJ2-7, with D unresolved. This CDR3 spans 11 amino acids. Germline assignment: CDR1 SQVTM and CDR2 ANQGSEA. Trimming shortened V by 2 bases and J by 4 bases, and 6 bases separated the two germline ends. CDR3 coding DNA: TGCAGCGTTGAATGGGGTTACGAGCAGTACTTC. This sequence encodes CSVEWGYEQYF.

This clone was seen a few times. The V call is TRBV7-3, the J call TRBJ1-2, with D possibly TRBD1 on 5 matching bases. Trimming took 8 bases from V and 6 from J, leaving 16 bases between them. Germline CDR1 is SGHTA and CDR2 is FQGTGA. The CDR3 contains 13 residues. CDR3 loop: CASGGRQSDGYTF. In DNA form, the CDR3 reads TGTGCCAGCGGGGGAAGACAATCGGATGGCTACACCTTC.

This chain uses TRBV5-1 with TRBJ2-7; TRBD2 matches at 11 bases. V shed 2 bases, J shed 0 bases, and the junction held 4 bases outside the gene matches. Germline V gives CDR1 SGHRS, CDR2 YFSETQ. The CDR3 covers 16 residues. Written as DNA, the CDR3 is TGCGCCAGCAGCTTTACGACTAGCGGGGCCTCCTACGAGCAGTACTTC. It encodes CASSFTTSGASYEQYF.

V gene TRBV28 combines with J gene TRBJ2-2; tentatively, D is TRBD1 (5 bases). Trimming removed 7 bases at V and 7 bases at J, with 13 bases between. CDR3 length: 13 amino acids. Germline CDR1 MDHEN, CDR2 SYDVKM. This chain's CDR3 is CASIIRAGGELFF. The CDR3 DNA reads as TGTGCCAGCATAATCAGGGCTGGCGGGGAGCTGTTTTTT.

V usage is TRBV28 and J usage is TRBJ2-5, with 7 positions matching TRBD1. Germline CDR1 MDHEN, CDR2 SYDVKM. The J segment lost 2 bases and the V segment lost 11 bases, leaving 8 bases of the junction unmatched. The CDR3 loop spans 13 amino acids. The DNA of the CDR3 is TGTGCCTGCAAACGACAGGGACAAGAGACCCAGTACTTC. It encodes CACKRQGQETQYF. Based on the CDR3 plus reference TRBV28 and TRBJ2-5, the full variable domain is DVKVTQSSRYLVKRTGEKVFLECVQDMDHENMFWYRQDPGLGLRLIYFSYDVKMKEKGDIPEGYSVSREKKERFSLILESASTNQTSMYLCACKRQGQETQYFGPGTRLLVL.

The chain links TRBV27 to TRBJ2-1; maybe TRBD2 (5 bases). The CDR3 has 16 amino acids. Trimming took 2 bases from V and 9 from J, leaving 20 bases between them. The germline V gene encodes CDR1 MNHEY and CDR2 SMNVEV (reference sequence). The CDR3 is CASSLPRGMGSGEQFF. In nucleotides, the CDR3 is TGTGCCAGCAGTTTACCCCGGGGAATGGGATCGGGTGAGCAGTTCTTC.

This clone was picked up a small number of times. Other nucleotide sequences in the sample specify the same CDR3. V usage is TRBV6-6 and J usage is TRBJ1-1; no clear D gene. CDR3 size: 12 residues. The V gene lost 7 bases and the J gene lost 1 base, with 7 bases spanning the gap. CDR1 is MNHNY, CDR2 SVGAGI, per germline (reference sequence). CDR3 DNA sequence: TGTGCCAGCACCTGGGGGAACACTGAAGCTTTCTTT. Its protein is CASTWGNTEAFF.

V is TRBV5-6 and J is TRBJ2-7; possible D gene TRBD2, 5 bases. The ends were cut back, 9 bases at V and 0 bases at J, with 16 bases in the middle. Germline CDR1 is SGHDT and CDR2 is YYEEEE. The CDR3 totals 14 residues. CDR3 bases: TGTGCCACCCCCTTCTCTAGCTGCTCCTACGAGCAGTACTTC. Residues: CATPFSSCSYEQYF.